This entry describes one T cell receptor beta chain. The antigen remains unidentified. TCRdb keeps only in-frame clones here, not all; method: immunoSEQ multiplex PCR. Counted here are fewer than 400,000 clones, about nine tenths occurring once; the ten biggest clones make up more than 0.8%. Trimming took 11 bases from V and 3 from J; bases not matched to a gene: 21. Germline V lookup: CDR1 MRHNA, CDR2 SNTAGT. The CDR3 is 18 residues long. The data are from a study of cytomegalovirus exposure and HLA in healthy donors. Across the study: The 90 to 150 validation repertoires used a platform that matched the one used for the approximately 620 first-cohort repertoires, as a later analysis reported.

Study results and caveats: It was 150 to 200 TCR beta chains that were listed as cytomegalovirus-associated. Cytomegalovirus status, reportedly, was diagnosed with high specificity and sensitivity by the classifier.

It was the roughly 130-subject validation cohort, separate from the roughly 700-subject first cohort, to which the donors belonged. The sequence came from a woman aged 18 to 35 in good health and CMV-seronegative. This sequence joins TRBV6-4 and TRBJ2-5; 10 bases match TRBD2. The sequenced material came from PBMCs. In DNA, the CDR3 is TGTGCCTCCGATTCGGGGCCCACCTGGACTAGCGGCGAAGAGACCCAGTACTTC. This translates into CASDSGPTWTSGEETQYF.